The text below deals with one TCR beta chain. In the original workflow: From reference gene primer amplification, estimates of nucleated cell counts were derived. TCRdb's table, derived via immunoSEQ multiplex PCR, lists solely in-frame clones and lacks some. The V and J calls and clone size were taken over from that table, and D and trimming were inferred from the DNA. The data contain 50,000 to 55,000 clones, roughly 89% of them seen just once; the ten biggest clones take up 4% to 6%. These data belong to a study of blood T cell repertoires in COVID-19. Study-wide background: Sample material is recorded as cDNA or gDNA derived from T cells, B-cell-depleted T cells, or PBMCs.

Trimming removed 11 bases from V and 0 bases from J, with 11 bases in between. This CDR3 comprises 14 residues. Germline CDR1 and CDR2: MNHEY and SVGAGI. This clonotype was obtained from a man in his 60s with active COVID-19. This chain joins TRBV6-5 and TRBJ2-6, with D possibly matching TRBD1 (7 bases). Material: peripheral blood. This chain's CDR3 is CAAEGASGANVLTF. Written as DNA, the CDR3 is TGTGCCGCGGAGGGGGCCTCTGGGGCCAACGTCCTGACTTTC.